This T cell receptor beta chain was obtained from a study of CD8+ T cells in alopecia areata. Study context: Grafts of skin from C3H/HeJ donors aged roughly 6-12 months with spontaneous alopecia went to female C3H/HeJ mice aged roughly 7-11 weeks.

V was cut by 2 bases and J by 0 bases, with 6 bases left in between. Germline V gives CDR1 NNHDY, CDR2 SYVADS. The CDR3 is 14 residues long. Findings and limits, study-wide: Compared with mice, patients displayed less clear TCR sharing, possibly for HLA-related reasons. The study found higher clonality in lesional than normal scalp, especially in alopecia totalis/universalis.

In this sample, this clone turned up many times. The antigen remains undetermined. DNA and listed protein disagree at residue 11, so the protein shown here was translated from the DNA. The gene symbols are mouse symbols. The read is 3 residues too short to cover the CDR3 end, so that end is filled in from the germline J gene. As the sequencing template, cDNA was produced by extracting RNA and reverse transcribing it. Only in-frame clones appear in the TCRdb table, and some are missing; sequencing was by immunoSEQ multiplex PCR. The specimen has around 100,000 clones, none found just once. This chain links TRBV13-3 with TRBJ1-3; D unclear. What was sequenced was lesional skin. This sequence was found in a C3H/HeJ mouse with alopecia areata. The mouse line has the MHC haplotype H2-k. The part of the CDR3 DNA that was read is TGTGCCAGCAGTGAATCTCGTTCTGGAAATACG. This gives the protein CASSESRSGNT. Given in full, the CDR3 is CASSESRSGNTLYF.